This T cell receptor beta chain was retrieved from a study of hypomethylating agent response in myelodysplastic syndrome. Study details: TET2 mutation, the most common, occurred in 5 of 11 patients. Non-responders met neither complete response nor hematologic improvement criteria, which defined response.

This CDR3 has 17 amino acids. V was cut by 4 bases and J by 2 bases, with 16 bases left in between. Germline lookup yields CDR1 SGHNT and CDR2 YYREEE (reference sequence). The protocol was immunoSEQ multiplex PCR, while the TCRdb copy is restricted to in-frame clones and leaves out a portion. The profile shows about 3,700 clones, around 90% of them singletons. This specimen was bone marrow, taken before or after starting hypomethylating agent treatment for myelodysplastic syndrome (not recorded which). The rearrangement links TRBV5-4 to TRBJ1-6; a possible D gene is TRBD1 (6 bases). The receptor was derived from a human donor with myelodysplastic syndrome. Here the CDR3 reads CASSPYTGTTYNSPLHF. Written as DNA, the CDR3 is TGTGCCAGCAGCCCATACACCGGGACAACCTATAATTCACCCCTCCACTTT.